This T cell receptor beta chain was captured by sequencing in a study of blood T cell repertoires in COVID-19. Whole-study context: From the United States, Italy and Spain came samples of acute and convalescent COVID-19. PBMCs, B-cell-depleted T cells, or T cells were the source of the cDNA or gDNA that made up the material.

Only in-frame clones appear in the TCRdb table, and some are missing; sequencing was by immunoSEQ multiplex PCR. The sample lists about 160,000 clones; approximately 86% were seen once. The germline V gene encodes CDR1 MNHEY and CDR2 SVGAGI. The CDR3 runs 16 residues. The germline V and J ends were trimmed by 0 bases and 1 base, with 12 bases remaining between them. Followed over time, Seattle patients had been enrolled while infection was active. This sequence was found in a woman aged 40-49 years with COVID-19, enrolled during active disease. The sequenced sample was peripheral blood. V gene TRBV6-5 combines with J gene TRBJ1-1; D gene unclear. The CDR3 DNA reads as TGTGCCAGCAGTTACTCCCTCCGGGTCTCGAACACTGAAGCTTTCTTT. Translating gives CASSYSLRVSNTEAFF.